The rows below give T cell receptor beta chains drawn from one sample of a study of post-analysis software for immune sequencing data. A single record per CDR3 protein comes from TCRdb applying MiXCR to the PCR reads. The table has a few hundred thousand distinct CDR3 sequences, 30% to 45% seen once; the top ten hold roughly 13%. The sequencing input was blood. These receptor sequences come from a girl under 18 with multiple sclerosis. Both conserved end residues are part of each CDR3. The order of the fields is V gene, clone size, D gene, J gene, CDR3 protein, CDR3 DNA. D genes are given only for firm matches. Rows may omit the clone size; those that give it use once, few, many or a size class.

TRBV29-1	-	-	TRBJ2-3	CSVDGVGPPTDTQYF	TGCAGCGTTGATGGTGTAGGACCCCCGACAGATACGCAGTATTTT
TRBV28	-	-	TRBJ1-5	CASRWSLSNQPQHF	TGTGCCAGCAGGTGGTCTCTTAGCAATCAGCCCCAGCATTTT
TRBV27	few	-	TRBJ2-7	CASSLLGAEEQYF	TGTGCCAGCAGTTTATTGGGGGCGGAGGAGCAGTACTTC
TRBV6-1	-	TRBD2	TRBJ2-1	CASSPLWSGGAVNEQFF	TGTGCCAGCAGTCCCCTGTGGAGCGGGGGGGCAGTAAATGAGCAGTTCTTC
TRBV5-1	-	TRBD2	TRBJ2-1	CASSTTSGNNEQFF	TGCGCCAGCAGTACGACTAGCGGAAACAATGAGCAGTTCTTC
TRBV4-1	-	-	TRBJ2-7	CASSSSGGRGSYEQYF	TGCGCCAGCAGCTCCTCCGGGGGCAGGGGTTCCTACGAGCAGTACTTC
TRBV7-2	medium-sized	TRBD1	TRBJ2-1	CASSSMGQEDEQFF	TGTGCCAGCAGCTCGATGGGACAGGAGGATGAGCAGTTCTTC
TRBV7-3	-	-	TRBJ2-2	CASSLGTGGELFF	TGTGCCAGCAGCTTGGGTACTGGCGGGGAGCTGTTTTTT
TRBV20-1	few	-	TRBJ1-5	CSARGQRNSNQPQHF	TGCAGTGCTAGAGGACAGCGAAATAGCAATCAGCCCCAGCATTTT
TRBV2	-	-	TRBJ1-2	CASRVYPTRQEYYGYTF	TGTGCCAGTCGAGTGTACCCTACCCGACAGGAGTACTATGGCTACACCTTC
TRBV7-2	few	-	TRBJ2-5	CASSLGQHEETQYF	TGTGCCAGCAGCTTAGGACAGCATGAAGAGACCCAGTACTTC
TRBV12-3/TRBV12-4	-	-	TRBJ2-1	CASSRAESSYNEQFF	TGTGCCAGCAGCAGGGCGGAAAGCTCCTACAATGAGCAGTTCTTC
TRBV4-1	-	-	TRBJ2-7	CASSHPAAKAYEQYF	TGCGCCAGCAGCCACCCCGCAGCCAAGGCCTACGAGCAGTACTTC
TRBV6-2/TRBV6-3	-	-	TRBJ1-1	CASSKIGDWNTEAFF	TGTGCCAGCAGCAAAATTGGGGACTGGAACACTGAAGCTTTCTTT
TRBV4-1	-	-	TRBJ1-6	CASSQVRGNSPLHF	TGCGCCAGCAGCCAAGTGAGGGGAAACTCACCCCTCCACTTT
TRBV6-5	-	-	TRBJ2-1	CASSYVGTGSNNEQFF	TGTGCCAGCAGTTATGTCGGGACTGGAAGTAACAATGAGCAGTTCTTC
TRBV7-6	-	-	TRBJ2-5	CASSLEQGGFETQYF	TGTGCCAGCAGCTTAGAACAGGGTGGGTTTGAGACCCAGTACTTC
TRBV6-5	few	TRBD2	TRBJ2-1	CASSKAGGPYNEQFF	TGTGCCAGCAGTAAAGCGGGGGGGCCCTACAATGAGCAGTTCTTC
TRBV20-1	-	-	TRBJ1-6	CSARVGGGPNSPLHF	TGCAGTGCTAGAGTGGGGGGTGGGCCTAATTCACCCCTCCACTTT
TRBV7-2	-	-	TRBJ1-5	CASSLQANQPQHF	TGTGCCAGCAGCTTACAGGCCAATCAGCCCCAGCATTTT
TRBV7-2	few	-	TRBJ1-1	CASSLGYRRLNTEAFF	TGTGCCAGCAGCTTAGGGTATAGACGGTTGAACACTGAAGCTTTCTTT
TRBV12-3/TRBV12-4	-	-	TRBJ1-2	CASSLFGVYGYTF	TGTGCCAGCAGTTTGTTCGGGGTCTATGGCTACACCTTC
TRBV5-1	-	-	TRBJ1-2	CASSPGTSTINYGYTF	TGCGCCAGCAGCCCCGGGACATCTACCATTAACTATGGCTACACCTTC
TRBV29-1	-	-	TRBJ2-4	CSVEIRENIQYF	TGCAGCGTTGAAATACGGGAAAACATTCAGTACTTC
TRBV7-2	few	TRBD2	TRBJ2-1	CASSEPWSSGDYEQFF	TGTGCCAGCAGCGAGCCCTGGTCTAGCGGGGACTATGAGCAGTTCTTC
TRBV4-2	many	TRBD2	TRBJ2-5	CASSQAIAGTTQYF	TGTGCCAGCAGCCAAGCGATAGCGGGGACTACCCAGTACTTC
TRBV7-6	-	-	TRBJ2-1	CASSSLDWSNEQFF	TGTGCCAGCAGTTCACTAGACTGGTCCAATGAGCAGTTCTTC
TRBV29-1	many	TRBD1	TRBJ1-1	CSVVGTGNTEAFF	TGCAGCGTTGTGGGGACAGGGAACACTGAAGCTTTCTTT
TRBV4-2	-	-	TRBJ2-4	CASSQSGWMTGTNIQYF	TGTGCCAGCAGCCAAAGTGGGTGGATGACAGGCACAAACATTCAGTACTTC
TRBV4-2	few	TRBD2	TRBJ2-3	CASSQLTSGGATDTQYF	TGTGCCAGCAGCCAACTGACTAGCGGGGGGGCCACAGATACGCAGTATTTT
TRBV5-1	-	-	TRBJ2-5	CASSGGSKRQETQYF	TGCGCCAGCAGCGGCGGGTCGAAGCGGCAAGAGACCCAGTACTTC
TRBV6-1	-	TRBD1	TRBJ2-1	CASNPGQLKNEQFF	TGTGCCAGCAACCCGGGACAGCTAAAAAATGAGCAGTTCTTC